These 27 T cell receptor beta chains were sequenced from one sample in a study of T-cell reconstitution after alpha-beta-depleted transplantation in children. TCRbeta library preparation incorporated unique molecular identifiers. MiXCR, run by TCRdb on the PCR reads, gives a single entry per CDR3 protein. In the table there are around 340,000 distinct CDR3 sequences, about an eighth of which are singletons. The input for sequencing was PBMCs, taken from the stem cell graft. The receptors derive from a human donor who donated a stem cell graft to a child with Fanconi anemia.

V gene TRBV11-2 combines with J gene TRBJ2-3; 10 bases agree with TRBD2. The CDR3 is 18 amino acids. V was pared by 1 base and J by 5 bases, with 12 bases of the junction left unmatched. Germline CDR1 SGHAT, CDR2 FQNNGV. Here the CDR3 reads CASSLGSGGDSLGDTQYF. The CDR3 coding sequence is TGTGCCAGCAGCTTAGGGAGCGGGGGGGACTCCCTCGGAGATACGCAGTATTTT.

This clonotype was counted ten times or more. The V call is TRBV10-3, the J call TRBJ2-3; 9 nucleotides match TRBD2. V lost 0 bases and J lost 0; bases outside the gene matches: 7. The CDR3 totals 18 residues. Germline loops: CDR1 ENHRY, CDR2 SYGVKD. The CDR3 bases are TGTGCCATCAGTGAGTCGCTAGCGGGGTTACCAAGCACAGATACGCAGTATTTT. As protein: CAISESLAGLPSTDTQYF.

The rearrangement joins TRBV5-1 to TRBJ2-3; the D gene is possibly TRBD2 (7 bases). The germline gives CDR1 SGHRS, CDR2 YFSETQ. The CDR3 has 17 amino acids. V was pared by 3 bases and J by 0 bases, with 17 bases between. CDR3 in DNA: TGCGCCAGCAGCTCTCCGAGGGGGGGAGAGAGCACAGATACGCAGTATTTT. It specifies CASSSPRGGESTDTQYF.

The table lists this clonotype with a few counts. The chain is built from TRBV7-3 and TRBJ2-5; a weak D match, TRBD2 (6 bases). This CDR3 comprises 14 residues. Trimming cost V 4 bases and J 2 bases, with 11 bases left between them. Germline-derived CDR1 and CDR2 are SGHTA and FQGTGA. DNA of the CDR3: TGTGCCAGCAGCTACGGGGGAGAGCAAGAGACCCAGTACTTC. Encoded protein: CASSYGGEQETQYF.

The chain's CDR3 is CASSSQGVVTEAFF. Written as DNA, the CDR3 is TGTGCCAGCAGTTCACAGGGGGTGGTCACTGAAGCTTTCTTT. The chain carries TRBV12-3 or TRBV12-4 and TRBJ1-1; 8 bases are a match to TRBD1. V lost 4 bases, J lost 4 bases, and 5 bases stayed unmatched. This CDR3 region has 14 residues.

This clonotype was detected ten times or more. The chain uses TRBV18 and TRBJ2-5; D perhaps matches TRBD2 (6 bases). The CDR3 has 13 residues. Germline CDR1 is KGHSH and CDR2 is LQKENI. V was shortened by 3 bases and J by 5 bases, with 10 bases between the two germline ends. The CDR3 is CASSPGTDETQYF. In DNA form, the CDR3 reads TGTGCCAGCTCACCTGGGACTGACGAGACCCAGTACTTC.

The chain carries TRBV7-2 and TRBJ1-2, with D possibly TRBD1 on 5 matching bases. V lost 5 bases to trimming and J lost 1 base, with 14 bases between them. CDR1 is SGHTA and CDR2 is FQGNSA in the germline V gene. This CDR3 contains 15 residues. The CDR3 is CASSPDSHLNYGYTF. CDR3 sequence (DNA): TGTGCCAGCAGCCCAGACAGTCACCTTAACTATGGCTACACCTTC.

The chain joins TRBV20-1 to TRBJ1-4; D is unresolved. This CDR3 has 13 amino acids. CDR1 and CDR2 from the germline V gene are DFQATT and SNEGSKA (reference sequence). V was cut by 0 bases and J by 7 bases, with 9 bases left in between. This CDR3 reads CSARDPNSEKLFF. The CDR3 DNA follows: TGCAGTGCTAGAGATCCAAACAGTGAAAAACTGTTTTTT.

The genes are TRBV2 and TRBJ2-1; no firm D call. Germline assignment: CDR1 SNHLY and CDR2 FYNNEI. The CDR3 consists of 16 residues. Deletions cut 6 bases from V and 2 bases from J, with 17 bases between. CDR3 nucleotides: TGTGCCAGCAGCCGCTTTCCAACGGTTACCTACAATGAGCAGTTCTTC. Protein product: CASSRFPTVTYNEQFF.

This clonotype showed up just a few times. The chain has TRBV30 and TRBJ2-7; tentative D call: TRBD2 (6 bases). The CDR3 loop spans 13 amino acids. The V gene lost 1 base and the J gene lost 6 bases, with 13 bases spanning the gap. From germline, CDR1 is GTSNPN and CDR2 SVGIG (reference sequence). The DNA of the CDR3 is TGTGCCTGGAGTGGCCTAGGACTACTCGAGCAGTACTTC. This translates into CAWSGLGLLEQYF.

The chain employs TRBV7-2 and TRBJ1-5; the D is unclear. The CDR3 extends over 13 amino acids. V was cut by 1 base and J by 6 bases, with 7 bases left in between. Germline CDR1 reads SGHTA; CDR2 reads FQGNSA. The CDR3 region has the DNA TGTGCCAGCAGCTTAGGGTCGCCTCAGCCCCAGCATTTT. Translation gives CASSLGSPQPQHF.

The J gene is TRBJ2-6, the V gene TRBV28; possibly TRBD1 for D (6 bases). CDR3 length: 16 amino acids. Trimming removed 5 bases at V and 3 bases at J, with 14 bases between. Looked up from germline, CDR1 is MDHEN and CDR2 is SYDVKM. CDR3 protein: CASSLLTGNGANVLTF. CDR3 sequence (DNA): TGTGCCAGCAGTCTACTCACAGGGAATGGGGCCAACGTCCTGACTTTC.

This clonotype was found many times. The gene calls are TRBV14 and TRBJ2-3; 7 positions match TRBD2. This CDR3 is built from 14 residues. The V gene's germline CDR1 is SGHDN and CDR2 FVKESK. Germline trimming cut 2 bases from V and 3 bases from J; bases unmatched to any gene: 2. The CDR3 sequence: CASSQHSGTDTQYF. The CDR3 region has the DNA TGTGCCAGCAGCCAACATAGCGGGACAGATACGCAGTATTTT. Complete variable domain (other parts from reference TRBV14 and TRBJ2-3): EAGVTQFPSHSVIEKGQTVTLRCDPISGHDNLYWYRRVMGKEIKFLLHFVKESKQDESGMPNNRFLAERTGGTYSTLKVQPAELEDSGVYFCASSQHSGTDTQYFGPGTRLTVL.

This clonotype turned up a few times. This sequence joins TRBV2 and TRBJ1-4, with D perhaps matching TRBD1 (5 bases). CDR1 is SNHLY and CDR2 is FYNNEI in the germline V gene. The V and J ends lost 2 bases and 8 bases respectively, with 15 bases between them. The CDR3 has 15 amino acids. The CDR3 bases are TGTGCCAGCAGTGAAAGGCCAGGGATGGGAGAAAAACTGTTTTTT. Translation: CASSERPGMGEKLFF.

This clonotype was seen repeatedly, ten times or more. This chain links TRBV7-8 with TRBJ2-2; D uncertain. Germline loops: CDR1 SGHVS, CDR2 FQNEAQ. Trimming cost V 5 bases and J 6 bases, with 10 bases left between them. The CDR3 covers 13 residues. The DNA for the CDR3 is TGTGCCAGCAGCCACAGTACCTCCGGGGAGCTGTTTTTT. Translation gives CASSHSTSGELFF.

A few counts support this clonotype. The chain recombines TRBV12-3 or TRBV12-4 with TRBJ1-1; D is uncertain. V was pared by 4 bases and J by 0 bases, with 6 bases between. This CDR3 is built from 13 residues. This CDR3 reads CASSSALNTEAFF. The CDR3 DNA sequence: TGTGCCAGCAGTTCCGCCTTGAACACTGAAGCTTTCTTT.

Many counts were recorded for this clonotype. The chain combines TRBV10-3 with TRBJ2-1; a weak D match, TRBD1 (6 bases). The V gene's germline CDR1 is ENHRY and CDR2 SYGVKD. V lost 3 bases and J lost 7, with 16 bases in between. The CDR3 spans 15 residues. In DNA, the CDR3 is TGTGCCATCAGTGACAACAATAACAGGGTTAATGAGCAGTTCTTC. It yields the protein CAISDNNNRVNEQFF.

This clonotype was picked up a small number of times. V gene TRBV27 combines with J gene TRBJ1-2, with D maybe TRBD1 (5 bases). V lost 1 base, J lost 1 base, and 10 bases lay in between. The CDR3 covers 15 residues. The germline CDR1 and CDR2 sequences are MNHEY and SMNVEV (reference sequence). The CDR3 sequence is CASSLLGRNNYGYTF. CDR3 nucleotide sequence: TGTGCCAGCAGTTTATTGGGACGCAATAACTATGGCTACACCTTC.

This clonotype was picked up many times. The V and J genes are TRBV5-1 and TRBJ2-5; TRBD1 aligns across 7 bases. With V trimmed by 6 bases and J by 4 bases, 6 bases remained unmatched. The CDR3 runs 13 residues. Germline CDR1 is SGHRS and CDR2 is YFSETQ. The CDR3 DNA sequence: TGCGCCAGCAAGAATCCAGGGGGAGAGACCCAGTACTTC. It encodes CASKNPGGETQYF.

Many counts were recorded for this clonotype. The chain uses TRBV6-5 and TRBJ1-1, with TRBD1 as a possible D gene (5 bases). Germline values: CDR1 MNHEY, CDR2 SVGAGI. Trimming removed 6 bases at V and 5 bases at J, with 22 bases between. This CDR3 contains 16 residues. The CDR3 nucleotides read TGTGCCAGCAGCTACGTGACCCTGGGGGGGGTAACTGAAGCTTTCTTT. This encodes CASSYVTLGGVTEAFF.

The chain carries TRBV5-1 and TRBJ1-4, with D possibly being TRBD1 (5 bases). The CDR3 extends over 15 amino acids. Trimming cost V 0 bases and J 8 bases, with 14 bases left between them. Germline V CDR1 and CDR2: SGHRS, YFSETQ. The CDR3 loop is CASSLGGENREKLFF. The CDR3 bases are TGCGCCAGCAGCTTGGGGGGGGAAAATCGCGAAAAACTGTTTTTT.

This chain's CDR3 is CASSPGDLNQPQHF. DNA of the CDR3: TGCGCCAGCAGCCCAGGGGACCTCAATCAGCCCCAGCATTTT. The chain recombines TRBV5-1 with TRBJ1-5; D perhaps matches TRBD1 (6 bases). The V end was cut by 4 bases, the J end by 3 bases, with 11 bases between. CDR3 length: 14 residues. Germline lookup yields CDR1 SGHRS and CDR2 YFSETQ.

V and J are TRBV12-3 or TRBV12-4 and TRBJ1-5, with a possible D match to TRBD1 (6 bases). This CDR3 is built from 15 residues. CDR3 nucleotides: TGTACCTGCAGGGAGGACAGCCTCCGCAATCAGCCCCAGCATTTT. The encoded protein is CTCREDSLRNQPQHF.

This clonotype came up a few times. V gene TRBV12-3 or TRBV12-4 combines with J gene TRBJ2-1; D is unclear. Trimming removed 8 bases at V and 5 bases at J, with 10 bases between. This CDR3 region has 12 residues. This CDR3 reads CASRTQDNEQFF. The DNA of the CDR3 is TGTGCCAGCCGAACTCAAGACAATGAGCAGTTCTTC.

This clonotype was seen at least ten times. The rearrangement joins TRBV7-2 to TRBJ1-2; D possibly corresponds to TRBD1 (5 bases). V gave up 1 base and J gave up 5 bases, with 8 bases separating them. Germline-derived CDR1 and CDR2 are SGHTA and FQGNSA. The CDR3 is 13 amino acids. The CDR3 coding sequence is TGTGCCAGCAGCTTAGTCAGGGCTTATGGCTACACCTTC. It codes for CASSLVRAYGYTF.

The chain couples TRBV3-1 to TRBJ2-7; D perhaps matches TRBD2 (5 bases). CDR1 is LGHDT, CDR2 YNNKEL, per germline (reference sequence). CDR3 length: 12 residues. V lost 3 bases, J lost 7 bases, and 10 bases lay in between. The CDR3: CASSQAGGEQYV. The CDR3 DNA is TGTGCCAGCAGCCAGGCGGGCGGGGAGCAGTACGTC.

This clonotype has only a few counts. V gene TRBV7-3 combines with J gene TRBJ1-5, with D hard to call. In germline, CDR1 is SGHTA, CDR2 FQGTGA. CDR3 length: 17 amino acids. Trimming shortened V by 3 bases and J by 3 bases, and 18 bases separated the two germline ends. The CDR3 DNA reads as TGTGCCAGCAGCTTGACGGCAGCCAATGGGTTCAATCAGCCCCAGCATTTT. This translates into CASSLTAANGFNQPQHF.